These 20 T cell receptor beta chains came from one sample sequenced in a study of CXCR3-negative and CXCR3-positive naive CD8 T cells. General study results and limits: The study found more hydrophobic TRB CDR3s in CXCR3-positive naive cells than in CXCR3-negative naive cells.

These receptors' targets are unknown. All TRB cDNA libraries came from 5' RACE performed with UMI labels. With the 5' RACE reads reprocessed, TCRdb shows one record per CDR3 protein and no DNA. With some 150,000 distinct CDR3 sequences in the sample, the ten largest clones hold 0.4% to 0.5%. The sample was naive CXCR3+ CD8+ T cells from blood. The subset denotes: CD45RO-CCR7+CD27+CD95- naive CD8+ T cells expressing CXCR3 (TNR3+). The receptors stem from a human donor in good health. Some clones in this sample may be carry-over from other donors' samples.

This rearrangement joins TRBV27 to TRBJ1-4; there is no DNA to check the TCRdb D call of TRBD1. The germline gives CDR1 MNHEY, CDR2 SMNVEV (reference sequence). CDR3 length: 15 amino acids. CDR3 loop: CASSLIGGRNEKLFF.

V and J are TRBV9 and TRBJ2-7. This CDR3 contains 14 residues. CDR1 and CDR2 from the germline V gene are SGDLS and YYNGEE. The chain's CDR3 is CASSVYRDSYEQYF.

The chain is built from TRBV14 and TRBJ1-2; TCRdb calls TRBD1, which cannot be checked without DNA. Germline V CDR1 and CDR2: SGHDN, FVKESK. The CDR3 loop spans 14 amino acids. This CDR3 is CASSQGRVYYGYTF.

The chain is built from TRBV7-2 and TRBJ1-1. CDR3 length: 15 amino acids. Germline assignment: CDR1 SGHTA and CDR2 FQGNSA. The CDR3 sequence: CASSLVAGSGTEAFF.

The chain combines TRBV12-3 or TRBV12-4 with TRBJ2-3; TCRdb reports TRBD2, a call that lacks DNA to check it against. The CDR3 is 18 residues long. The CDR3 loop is CASSPHTPGTSGTDTQYF.

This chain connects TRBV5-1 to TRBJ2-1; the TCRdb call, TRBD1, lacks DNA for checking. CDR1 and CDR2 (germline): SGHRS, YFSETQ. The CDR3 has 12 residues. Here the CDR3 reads CASSLAGPVKFF.

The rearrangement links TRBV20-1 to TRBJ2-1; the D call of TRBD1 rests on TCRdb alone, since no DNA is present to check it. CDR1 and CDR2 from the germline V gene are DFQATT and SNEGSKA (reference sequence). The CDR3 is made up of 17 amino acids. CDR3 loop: CSARRSEGQTNYNEQFF.

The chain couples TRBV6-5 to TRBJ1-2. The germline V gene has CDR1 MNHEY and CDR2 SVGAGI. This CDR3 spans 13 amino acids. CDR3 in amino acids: CASSSQSGYGYTF.

The CDR3: CASSDGAYGYTF. This chain links TRBV7-9 with TRBJ1-2; TCRdb indicates TRBD1, and absent DNA this call remains unverified. Germline V CDR1 and CDR2: SEHNR, FQNEAQ (reference sequence). CDR3 length equals 12 residues.

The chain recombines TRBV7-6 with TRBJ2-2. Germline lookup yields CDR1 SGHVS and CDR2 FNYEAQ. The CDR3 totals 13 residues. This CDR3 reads CASRGADTGELFF. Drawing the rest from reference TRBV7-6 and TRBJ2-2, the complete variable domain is GAGVSQSPRYKVTKRGQDVALRCDPISGHVSLYWYRQALGQGPEFLTYFNYEAQQDKSGLPNDRFSAERPEGSISTLTIQRTEQRDSAMYRCASRGADTGELFFGEGSRLTVL.

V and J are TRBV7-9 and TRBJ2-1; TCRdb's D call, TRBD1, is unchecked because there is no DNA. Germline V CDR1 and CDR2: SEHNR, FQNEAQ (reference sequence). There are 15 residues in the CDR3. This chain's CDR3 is CASSSRQGGYNEQFF.

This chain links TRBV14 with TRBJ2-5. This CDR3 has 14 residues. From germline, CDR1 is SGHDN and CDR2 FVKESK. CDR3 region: CASSQERIAETQYF.

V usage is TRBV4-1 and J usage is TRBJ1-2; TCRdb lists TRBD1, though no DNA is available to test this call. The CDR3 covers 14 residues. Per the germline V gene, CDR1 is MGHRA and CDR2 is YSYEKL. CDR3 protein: CASSQGVAPDGYTF.

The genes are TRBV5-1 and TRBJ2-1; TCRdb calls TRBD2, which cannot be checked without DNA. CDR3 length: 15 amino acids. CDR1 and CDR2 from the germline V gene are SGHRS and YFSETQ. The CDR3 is CASSSFSGSANEQFF.

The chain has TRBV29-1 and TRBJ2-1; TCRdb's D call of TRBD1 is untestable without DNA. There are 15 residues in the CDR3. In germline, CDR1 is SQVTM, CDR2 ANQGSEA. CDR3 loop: CSVPGQGTYYNEQFF.

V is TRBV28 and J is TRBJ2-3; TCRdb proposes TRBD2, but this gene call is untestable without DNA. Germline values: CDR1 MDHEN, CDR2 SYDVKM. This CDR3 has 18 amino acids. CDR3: CASSPGLAGGWDTDTQYF.

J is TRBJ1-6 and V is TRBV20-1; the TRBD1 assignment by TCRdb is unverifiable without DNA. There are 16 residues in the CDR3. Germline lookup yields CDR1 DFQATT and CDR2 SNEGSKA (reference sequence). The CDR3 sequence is CSARGGTVVQNSPLHF.

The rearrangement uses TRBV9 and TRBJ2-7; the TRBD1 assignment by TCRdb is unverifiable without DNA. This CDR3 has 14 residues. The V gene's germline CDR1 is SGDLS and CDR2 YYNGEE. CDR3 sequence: CASSVAPGAYEQYF.

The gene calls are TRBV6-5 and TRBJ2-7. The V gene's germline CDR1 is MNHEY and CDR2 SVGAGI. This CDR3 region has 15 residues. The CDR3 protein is CASSYDRAGTYEQYF.

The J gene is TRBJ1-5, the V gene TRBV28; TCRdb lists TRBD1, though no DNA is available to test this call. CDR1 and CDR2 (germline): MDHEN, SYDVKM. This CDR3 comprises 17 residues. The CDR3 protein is CASSLSNRDLYNQPQHF.